This TCR beta chain emerged from a study of beta chain features in type 1 diabetes. The wider study: The samples had more than 95 million sorted cells examined in all.

The isolated RNA, all of it, was reverse transcribed, so expressed TCRB transcripts were what got sequenced. Method: immunoSEQ multiplex PCR; TCRdb's copy keeps in-frame clones and lacks some. Of some 900,000 clones in the sample, roughly 16% were seen once. This clone has only a few counts. Its specificity is not known. Study-wide findings and caveats: The study found fewer insertions and more deletions at VDJ junctions in type 1 diabetes patients. Amplification by PCR could prefer shorter templates, with the same effect in patients and controls.

Every single donor gave one heparinised blood draw, and these averaged around 120 mL. The ends lost 7 bases at V and 8 bases at J; junction bases unmatched: 4. The germline gives CDR1 SEHNR, CDR2 FQNEAQ (reference sequence). The length of the CDR3 is 12 residues. The TCR comes from a woman aged 18-30 years in good health. Sequenced: naive CD4+ T cells from blood. The chain links TRBV7-9 to TRBJ2-1; 8 bases line up with TRBD2. Written as DNA, the CDR3 is TGTGCCAGCACCTCGGGAGGGTATGAGCAGTTCTTC. Its protein is CASTSGGYEQFF. The full variable domain, with the rest looked up from reference TRBV7-9 and TRBJ2-1, is DTGVSQNPRHKITKRGQNVTFRCDPISEHNRLYWYRQTLGQGPEFLTYFQNEAQLEKSRLLSDRFSAERPKGSFSTLEIQRTEQGDSAMYLCASTSGGYEQFFGPGTRLTVL.